This T cell receptor beta chain was obtained from a study of vaccination and CD4 T cells after COVID-19. Background on the study: Cells were stimulated with overlapping spike peptide pools from SARS-CoV-2, HCoV-NL63, HCoV-OC43 and HCoV-229E.

On this clonotype itself: Its antigen is not identified.

Germline V CDR1 and CDR2: MNHEY, SMNVEV (reference sequence). The CDR3 contains 16 residues. The V gene lost 5 bases and the J gene lost 7 bases, with 21 bases spanning the gap. The assay that was used to sequence DNA from cultured CD4+ T cells was the Oncomine TCR Beta short-read assay. DNA came from CD4+ T cells after culture. A single record per CDR3 protein comes from TCRdb applying MiXCR to the PCR reads. The sample lists some 25,000 distinct CDR3 sequences; more than 25% were seen once. The time point was: late sampling 161 to 241 days after vaccination in a few convalescent patients. This sample's treatment: approximately 11-day PBMC culture with coronavirus spike peptide pools or control peptides (ViraFEST assay). PCR positivity dates ran from March to December 2020, preceding US Alpha, Beta and Delta variants. PBMC cultures, at approximately 2 million cells per well, received about 9.3 IU/ml IL-2 and roughly 9 ug/ml peptide pools.

This rearrangement joins TRBV27 to TRBJ2-1; the D gene is possibly TRBD2 (5 bases). This receptor was identified in a human donor who had recovered from COVID-19. The sample consisted of CD4+ T cells from blood, cultured in vitro, taken about 7 months after SARS-CoV-2 vaccination. The CDR3 coding sequence is TGTGCCAGCAGTCTTACTCCGGGATACGTTGGGAATGAGCAGTTCTTC. Translated, it gives CASSLTPGYVGNEQFF.